This T cell receptor (beta chain) is drawn from a study of CD4+ T cells in melanoma. Study-level points and caveats: CD8+ T cell, macrophage and B cell function reportedly correlated with neoantigen-specific CD4+ T cells. Diverse differentiation states were reported for melanoma neoantigen-specific CD4+ T cells.

The data were produced by immunoSEQ multiplex PCR, yet TCRdb's version contains in-frame clones alone and is incomplete. The table has some 9,700 clones, about two thirds seen once; the top ten hold 20% to 25%. The CDR3 extends over 15 amino acids. CDR1 is SQVTM, CDR2 ANQGSEA, per germline. V dropped 4 bases and J dropped 0; count of bases not matched to a gene: 9. As for this clone: The target antigen is unknown.

The clonotype was recovered from a human donor with melanoma. Sequencing was performed on tumor tissue. The J gene is TRBJ2-7, the V gene TRBV29-1; 7 bases agree with TRBD1. DNA of the CDR3: TGCAGCGTTGTAATCGGGACAGCGACCTCCTACGAGCAGTACTTC. Protein: CSVVIGTATSYEQYF.